This T cell receptor (beta chain) derives from a study of blood T cell repertoires in COVID-19. Study information: COVID-19 samples from acute and convalescent phases originated in the United States, Italy and Spain. T cells, B-cell-depleted T cells, or PBMCs supplied cDNA or gDNA.

Germline assignment: CDR1 SGHTA and CDR2 FQGTGA. V gave up 5 bases and J gave up 3 bases; unmatched junction bases: 6. This CDR3 is built from 16 residues. Seattle cases were enrolled at active infection and followed longitudinally. Under the authors' procedure: Amplified reference gene primers provided the basis for estimating nucleated cell counts. Libraries were prepared by immunoSEQ multiplex PCR; TCRdb keeps only in-frame clonotypes and omits some of them. V and J calls and clone size are copied from that table; D and trimming were computed from the DNA. The repertoire holds 200,000 or so clones, 84% seen once, with over 9.5% in the top ten.

The clonotype comes from an elderly woman with COVID-19, enrolled during active disease. The chain is built from TRBV7-3 and TRBJ2-1; 11 bases map to TRBD2. The sample was peripheral blood. The CDR3 region is CASSEGTSGDYNEQFF. The DNA for the CDR3 is TGTGCCAGCAGCGAGGGGACTAGCGGAGACTACAATGAGCAGTTCTTC.